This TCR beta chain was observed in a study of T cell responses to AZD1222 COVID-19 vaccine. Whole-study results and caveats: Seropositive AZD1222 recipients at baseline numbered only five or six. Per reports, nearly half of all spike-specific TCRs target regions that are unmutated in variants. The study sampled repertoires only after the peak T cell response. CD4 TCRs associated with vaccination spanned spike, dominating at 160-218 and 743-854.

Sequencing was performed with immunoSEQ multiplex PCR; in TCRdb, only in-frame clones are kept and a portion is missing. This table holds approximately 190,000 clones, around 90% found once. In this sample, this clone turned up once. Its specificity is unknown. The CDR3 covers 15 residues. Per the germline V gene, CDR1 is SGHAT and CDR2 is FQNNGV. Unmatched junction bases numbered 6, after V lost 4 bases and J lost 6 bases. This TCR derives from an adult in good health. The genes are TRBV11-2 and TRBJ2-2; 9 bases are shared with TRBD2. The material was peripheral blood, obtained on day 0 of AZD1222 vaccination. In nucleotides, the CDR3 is TGTGCCAGCAGCTCTATAGCGGGAGCCCCCGGGGAGCTGTTTTTT. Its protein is CASSSIAGAPGELFF.